The present entry profiles one T cell receptor (beta chain) with its context. This entry comes from a study of blood T cell repertoires in COVID-19. Study background: COVID-19 samples from acute and convalescent phases originated in the United States, Italy and Spain. T cells, B-cell-depleted T cells, or PBMCs supplied cDNA or gDNA.

The CDR3 runs to 14 residues. V shed 6 bases and J 2 bases; nucleotides not matched to a gene: 6. CDR1 and CDR2 (germline): MDHEN, SYDVKM. Per the authors' pipeline: Estimates of nucleated cell counts were drawn from the amplification of reference gene primers. Repertoires were generated with immunoSEQ multiplex PCR, while TCRdb's copy carries only in-frame clones and drops some. Clone size and V and J calls were adopted from that table, with D and trimming inferred from the DNA. Of 150,000 to 200,000 clones listed, about four fifths were seen once; the top ten hold around 6.1%. The chain links TRBV28 to TRBJ2-7; 8 bases map to TRBD1. The sample was peripheral blood. This receptor was taken from a woman aged 40-49 years with acute or convalescent COVID-19. The CDR3 nucleotides are TGTGCCAGCAGCAGGACAGGGAGGACCTACGAGCAGTACTTC. Translated: CASSRTGRTYEQYF.